One and the same sample provided the 16 T cell receptor beta chains below, sequenced in a study of identical twins. TCRdb re-analysed the 5' RACE reads in MiXCR, keeping a single row per CDR3 protein. This table has around 470,000 distinct CDR3 sequences, approximately 15% appearing once. These data were likewise used in another study, on yellow fever vaccine responses in identical twins.

The sequenced sample consisted of CD4+ T cells sorted from blood. These receptors came from a woman under 30 in good health.

The chain recombines TRBV27 with TRBJ2-3; TRBD2 is a possible D gene (5 bases). CDR1 and CDR2 (germline): MNHEY, SMNVEV (reference sequence). Between the trimmed V and J ends, which lost 6 bases and 0 bases, there was a span of 10 bases. The CDR3 covers 14 residues. The CDR3 sequence: CASRTKISTDTQYF. DNA of the CDR3: TGTGCCAGCAGGACTAAAATTAGCACAGATACGCAGTATTTT.

The rearrangement joins TRBV6-6 to TRBJ1-2, with D possibly being TRBD1 (5 bases). V gave up 6 bases and J gave up 7 bases, with 15 bases separating them. This CDR3 spans 13 amino acids. Germline CDR1 MNHNY, CDR2 SVGAGI (reference sequence). CDR3 sequence reads: CASSLQSGFGYTF. The CDR3 DNA reads TGTGCCAGCAGCCTACAATCAGGGTTTGGCTACACCTTC.

This clonotype appeared a few times. The chain combines TRBV5-1 with TRBJ2-3; perhaps TRBD2 as D (6 bases). Germline CDR1 SGHRS, CDR2 YFSETQ. Trimming left V 0 bases short and J 0 bases short, with 11 bases between. This CDR3 is 16 amino acids long. The CDR3 sequence: CASSLAGGISTDTQYF. The CDR3 coding sequence is TGCGCCAGCAGCTTGGCGGGCGGGATAAGCACAGATACGCAGTATTTT.

The sample holds a few counts of this clonotype. The chain joins TRBV20-1 to TRBJ2-1; TRBD2 matches at 7 bases. The CDR3 is 15 amino acids. V lost 0 bases, J lost 4 bases, and 6 bases stayed unmatched. In germline, CDR1 is DFQATT, CDR2 SNEGSKA (reference sequence). Here the CDR3 reads CSAREGAGPYNEQFF. The CDR3 DNA follows: TGCAGTGCTAGAGAAGGAGCGGGACCTTACAATGAGCAGTTCTTC.

This clonotype was detected a few times. This chain links TRBV9 with TRBJ2-7; D is ambiguous. The CDR3 totals 13 residues. Germline CDR1 is SGDLS and CDR2 is YYNGEE. Trimming removed 0 bases at V and 3 bases at J, with 7 bases between. CDR3 region: CASSVVLNYEQYF. The CDR3 DNA sequence: TGTGCCAGCAGCGTAGTCCTGAACTACGAGCAGTACTTC.

This clonotype was seen a few times. V gene TRBV16 combines with J gene TRBJ1-6, with unresolved D. This CDR3 comprises 13 residues. Germline CDR1 KGHSY, CDR2 FQNENV. Trimming pared 0 bases from V and 7 bases from J, leaving 4 bases between. For the CDR3, the DNA is TGTGCCAGCAGCCAATCATCCAATTCACCCCTCCACTTT. This codes for CASSQSSNSPLHF.

The chain employs TRBV11-2 and TRBJ2-6, with 9 bases that match TRBD1. The V gene's germline CDR1 is SGHAT and CDR2 FQNNGV. CDR3 length equals 15 residues. With 5 bases clipped from V and 8 bases from J, the junction kept 7 bases outside the gene matches. DNA of the CDR3: TGTGCCAGCAGCCCAGACAGGGGGAGGACCAACGTCCTGACTTTC. Protein: CASSPDRGRTNVLTF. The complete variable domain, with remaining parts taken from reference TRBV11-2 and TRBJ2-6, reads EAGVAQSPRYKIIEKRQSVAFWCNPISGHATLYWYQQILGQGPKLLIQFQNNGVVDDSQLPKDRFSAERLKGVDSTLKIQPAKLEDSAVYLCASSPDRGRTNVLTFGAGSRLTVL.

This clonotype has ten or more counts. The chain joins TRBV6-2 or TRBV6-3 to TRBJ2-1, with D unresolved. The CDR3 sequence is 10 residues long. Germline values: CDR1 MNHEY, CDR2 SVGEGT. V was cut by 5 bases and J by 7 bases, with 3 bases left in between. CDR3 residues: CASSNNEQFF. The CDR3 nucleotides are TGTGCCAGCAGTAATAATGAGCAGTTCTTC.

The V and J genes are TRBV20-1 and TRBJ1-1; D unclear. V lost 0 bases to trimming and J lost 4 bases, with 18 bases between them. The CDR3 spans 16 residues. Germline V CDR1 and CDR2: DFQATT, SNEGSKA (reference sequence). The chain's CDR3 is CSARDKGGRQGTEAFF. The CDR3 DNA reads TGCAGTGCTAGAGATAAGGGCGGACGTCAAGGCACTGAAGCTTTCTTT.

This clonotype was recorded a few times. V gene TRBV7-9 combines with J gene TRBJ2-3; maybe TRBD2 (5 bases). With 1 base removed from V and 5 bases from J, the gap between germline ends came to 13 bases. This CDR3 contains 15 residues. Looked up from germline, CDR1 is SEHNR and CDR2 is FQNEAQ (reference sequence). CDR3 sequence: CASSLVRPGGDTQYF. Here the CDR3 DNA reads TGTGCCAGCAGCTTAGTTCGGCCAGGAGGAGATACGCAGTATTTT.

This clonotype was seen only a few times. V and J are TRBV19 and TRBJ1-4; D not resolved. Germline V CDR1 and CDR2: LNHDA, SQIVND (reference sequence). This CDR3 contains 16 residues. V lost 6 bases to trimming and J lost 5 bases, with 19 bases between them. Here the CDR3 reads CASSDKAQPSNEKLFF. CDR3 nucleotides: TGTGCCAGTAGCGACAAGGCCCAACCATCCAATGAAAAACTGTTTTTT.

This sequence joins TRBV28 and TRBJ1-4; D call uncertain. This CDR3 region has 13 residues. Germline CDR1 MDHEN, CDR2 SYDVKM. The ends were cut back, 8 bases at V and 0 bases at J, with 7 bases in the middle. Written as DNA, the CDR3 is TGTGCCAGCCGGAGGGCAACTAATGAAAAACTGTTTTTT. This sequence encodes CASRRATNEKLFF.

This clonotype has more than one count but fewer than ten. Written as DNA, the CDR3 is TGTGCCATCAGTTCGACAGGGGTTGGCTACACCTTC. This translates into CAISSTGVGYTF. This rearrangement joins TRBV10-3 to TRBJ1-2, with TRBD1 matching 8 bases. The germline V gene encodes CDR1 ENHRY and CDR2 SYGVKD. The CDR3 has 12 residues. With V trimmed by 5 bases and J by 7 bases, 3 bases remained unmatched.

The V and J genes are TRBV2 and TRBJ2-3; weak D call: TRBD1 (5 bases). V lost 3 bases, J lost 0 bases, and 13 bases lay in between. There are 16 residues in the CDR3. CDR1 and CDR2 (germline): SNHLY, FYNNEI. The DNA of the CDR3 is TGTGCCAGCAGTGACGAAACAGGAATAAGCACAGATACGCAGTATTTT. Amino acids: CASSDETGISTDTQYF.

This clonotype was seen only a few times. The chain combines TRBV20-1 with TRBJ2-3; the D gene is possibly TRBD1 (6 bases). The germline gives CDR1 DFQATT, CDR2 SNEGSKA (reference sequence). The CDR3 is 15 amino acids. V dropped 3 bases and J dropped 3 bases, with 16 bases sitting between them. CDR3 region: CSASNPGVTTDTQYF. CDR3 DNA: TGCAGTGCTAGTAATCCAGGGGTAACAACAGATACGCAGTATTTT.

This clonotype was picked up a small number of times. The rearrangement uses TRBV7-8 and TRBJ1-1, with a possible D match to TRBD1 (5 bases). Trimming shortened V by 1 base and J by 3 bases, and 18 bases separated the two germline ends. This CDR3 has 17 residues. Germline V gene sequence: CDR1 SGHVS, CDR2 FQNEAQ. The CDR3 protein is CASSLESGLGSHTEAFF. In DNA, the CDR3 is TGTGCCAGCAGCTTAGAATCAGGGTTAGGATCGCACACTGAAGCTTTCTTT.